This T cell receptor beta chain was captured in a study of blood T cell repertoires in COVID-19. As for the study in general: COVID-19 samples, acute and convalescent, were from the United States, Italy and Spain.

The CDR3 consists of 13 residues. CDR1 is MNHEY and CDR2 is SMNVEV in the germline V gene (reference sequence). V gave up 0 bases and J gave up 6 bases, with 6 bases separating them. Clones were sequenced by immunoSEQ multiplex PCR, and TCRdb holds only the in-frame ones, with some missing. The sample lists fewer than 250,000 clones; 88% were seen once. Grouping used clinical history reported by participants in a survey and questionnaire. A single count supports this clone. The chain combines TRBV27 with TRBJ2-1; no clear D. The clonotype comes from a woman aged 50 to 65 with acute COVID-19. Input material: PBMCs or T cells enriched from blood (not recorded which). The CDR3: CASSLSSTNEQFF. CDR3 nucleotides: TGTGCCAGCAGTTTATCTAGCACCAATGAGCAGTTCTTC.